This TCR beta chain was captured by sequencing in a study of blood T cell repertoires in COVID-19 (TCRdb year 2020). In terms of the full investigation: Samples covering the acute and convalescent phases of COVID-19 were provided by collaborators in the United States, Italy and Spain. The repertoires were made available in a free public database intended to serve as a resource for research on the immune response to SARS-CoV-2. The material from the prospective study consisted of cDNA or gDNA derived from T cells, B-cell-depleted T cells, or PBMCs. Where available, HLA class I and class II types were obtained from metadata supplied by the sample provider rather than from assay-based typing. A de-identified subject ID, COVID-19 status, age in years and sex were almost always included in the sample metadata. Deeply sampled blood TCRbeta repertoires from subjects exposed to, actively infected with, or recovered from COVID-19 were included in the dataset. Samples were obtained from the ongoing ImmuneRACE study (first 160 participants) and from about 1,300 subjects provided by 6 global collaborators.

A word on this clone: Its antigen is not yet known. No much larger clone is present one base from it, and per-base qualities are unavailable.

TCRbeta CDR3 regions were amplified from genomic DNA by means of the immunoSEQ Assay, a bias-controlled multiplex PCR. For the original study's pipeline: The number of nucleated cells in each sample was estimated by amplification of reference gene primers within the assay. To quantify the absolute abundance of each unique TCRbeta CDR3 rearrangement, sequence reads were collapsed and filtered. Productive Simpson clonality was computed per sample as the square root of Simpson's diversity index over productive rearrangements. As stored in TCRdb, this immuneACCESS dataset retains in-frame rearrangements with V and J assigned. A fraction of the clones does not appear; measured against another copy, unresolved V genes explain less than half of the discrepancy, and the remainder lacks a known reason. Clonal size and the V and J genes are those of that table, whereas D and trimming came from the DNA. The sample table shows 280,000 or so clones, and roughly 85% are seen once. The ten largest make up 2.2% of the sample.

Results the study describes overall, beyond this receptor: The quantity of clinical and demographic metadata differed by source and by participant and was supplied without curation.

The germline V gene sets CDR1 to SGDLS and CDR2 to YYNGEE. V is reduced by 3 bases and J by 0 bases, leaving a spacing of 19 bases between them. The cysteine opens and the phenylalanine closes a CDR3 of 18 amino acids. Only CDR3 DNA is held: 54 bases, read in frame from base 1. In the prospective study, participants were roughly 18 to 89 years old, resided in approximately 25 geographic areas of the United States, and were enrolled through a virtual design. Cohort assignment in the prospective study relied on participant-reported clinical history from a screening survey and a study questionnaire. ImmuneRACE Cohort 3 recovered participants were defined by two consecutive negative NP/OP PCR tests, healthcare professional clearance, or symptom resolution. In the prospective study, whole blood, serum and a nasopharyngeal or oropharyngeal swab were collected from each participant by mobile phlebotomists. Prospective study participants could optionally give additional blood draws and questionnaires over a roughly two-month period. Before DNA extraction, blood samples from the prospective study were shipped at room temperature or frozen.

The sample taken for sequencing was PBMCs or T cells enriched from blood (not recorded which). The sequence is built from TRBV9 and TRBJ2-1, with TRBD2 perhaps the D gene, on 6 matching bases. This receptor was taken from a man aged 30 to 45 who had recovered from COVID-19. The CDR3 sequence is CASSADDRAGSSYNEQFF. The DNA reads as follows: TGTGCCAGCAGCGCCGACGATAGGGCGGGGAGCTCCTACAATGAGCAGTTCTTC.